This TCR beta chain was profiled in a study of Tregs in tolerant kidney transplant recipients (dated by TCRdb to between 2018 and 2021). About the study as a whole: The study applied TCRbeta sequencing to find donor-specific regulatory T cells before combined kidney and bone marrow transplantation and then followed those same cells after transplant. Summary of the overall study and its limitations: Biological reproducibility was not directly assessed, although technical replication error appeared to be minimal. Donor-specific Treg expansion exceeded global Treg expansion in tolerant patients, suggesting antigen-driven rather than nonspecific expansion. Because the PCR primers were changed over time for some patients, nucleotide-level comparison could not be performed across the samples from those patients. The most biologically relevant and donor-specific TCRbeta repertoire appeared to be identified by expanding Tregs with activated donor B cells. The study was limited by small patient numbers, and the findings need validation in larger populations and under other immunosuppression protocols.

As for this clone: Its antigen remains undetermined. No base-level quality is on record; no much larger clone is a single base apart.

V lost 4 bases and J lost 1 base; the stretch between them is 4 bases long. The germline V gene (reference sequence) provides CDR1 MNHEY and CDR2 SMNVEV. Including the terminal cysteine and phenylalanine, the CDR3 comprises 12 residues. Only the CDR3 part of the read is kept: 36 bases, read in frame from the first base. The transplants used related donors along with nonmyeloablative bone marrow transplantation, and in the human trials mixed chimerism was transient. Unstimulated Tregs (CD4+CD25+CD127-), CD4+ non-Tregs (CD4+CD25-), CD4 and CD8 cells were FACS-sorted from thawed PBMCs. The patients were a handful of recipients of combined kidney and bone marrow transplants from the ITN036ST trial, and samples were available only from these trial subjects. Healthy control blood was processed to PBMCs by Ficoll density gradient and cryopreserved, and patient PBMCs were collected before and after transplant.

For TCRbeta CDR3 sequencing, genomic DNA was extracted from sorted cells using the QIAGEN DNeasy Blood and Tissue Kit. High-throughput TCRbeta CDR3 sequencing, which included PCR amplification with bias correction and internal controls, was done commercially through immunoSEQ. The original pipeline was this. A unique productive TCRbeta sequence was defined by the CDR3 nucleotide sequence when primers matched, and otherwise by the CDR3 amino acid sequence together with the Vbeta and Jbeta genes. To correct for sorting error, sequences found in more than one sorted population at a frequency ratio of 2:1 or less were discarded, and the remaining shared sequences were assigned to the population with the higher frequency. A sequence counted as donor-reactive if, in CFSE-low cells, the sequence had a frequency of at least 0.01% and was expanded at least 5-fold compared with unstimulated cells. Repertoire divergence was quantified by Jensen-Shannon divergence calculated from the top 100 TCRbeta sequences ranked by frequency. When a sample had multiple sequencing runs, each run was corrected for sorting error separately and the runs were then pooled. TCRdb provides this immuneACCESS table in a form limited to in-frame rearrangements. Some clones are lacking; in checked studies, under half of them reflect an unresolved V gene, and why the rest are absent is not known. For V, J and clone size, that table is used; D and trimming come from the DNA. The sample table lists 75,000 to 100,000 clones, 93% of them with a count of one. The ten largest clones represent about 1.5% of the sample.

The TCR comes from a human patient who received a combined kidney and bone marrow transplant. Following transplantation, part of the T cell population may be supplied by the graft donor rather than the patient. The sequences come from CD4+ T cells from blood (PBMCs), collected 12 months after the transplant. The chain is made from TRBV27 and TRBJ1-2, with the D gene uncertain. CDR3 protein: CASSSRNYGYTF. The nucleotide sequence reads TGTGCCAGCAGTTCCCGTAACTATGGCTACACCTTC.